Reported below is one TCR beta chain. Its cognate antigen has yet to be identified. No much larger clone exists at a distance of one base, and base qualities are not known. The CDR3 regions of human TCRbeta chains were analyzed by immunosequencing. Regarding the original processing steps: Repertoire TCRs were checked for matches against a reference library of SARS-CoV-2-specific TCRs that had been generated using the MIRA antigen-specificity platform. Breadth was defined as the fraction of unique TCRs that were SARS-CoV-2-associated. Depth was defined as the fraction of total T cells that were SARS-CoV-2-associated. Using the MIRA data, every spike-specific TCR was mapped to the spike region that the TCR reacted to and assigned to either a CD4 or a CD8 class. Log10-transformed breadth and depth values were compared by one-way ANOVA with Sidak's multiple comparisons tests. The immuneACCESS repertoire file appears here via TCRdb, limited to in-frame rearrangements. These files lack a portion of the clones; in checked studies, under half of the deficit traces to unresolved V genes, and the cause of the others is not known. The V and J calls and clone size come from that table; D and trimming were worked out from the DNA. This sample lists about 200,000 clones; around nine tenths were detected once. The ten largest clonotypes hold around 7.9% of the sample.

This sample stems from a study of T cell responses to AZD1222 COVID-19 vaccine (TCRdb year 2021). A note on the overall study: AZD1222 recipients with second doses at about 4 weeks or about 12 weeks were pooled, because spike-specific TCR depth and breadth did not differ between schedules. Trial participants were enrolled by age into 18-55, 56-69 and 70-plus year subgroups, with about 150, 27 and 61 TCR-sequenced participants respectively. TCR sequencing was performed for 230 to 250 trial participants, of whom around 210 were given two doses of AZD1222 and approximately 25 were given two doses of MenACWY control vaccine. The research as a whole found: Spike-specific TCR breadth and depth rose significantly after two AZD1222 doses compared with day 0 and with MenACWY recipients. The 56-69-year group was small, and its depth increase did not reach significance, likely because of low power. Participants were mostly white British, with more females than males. The authors suggested clonal diversity may have been underestimated. Nearly half of unique spike-specific TCRs reportedly recognized epitopes outside regions mutated in the B.1.351 and B.1.1.7 variants. No day 14 peak-response samples were available, so repertoires were characterized only after the peak T cell response. Conclusions about previously exposed vaccinees were limited because only 6 or 7 AZD1222 recipients were SARS-CoV-2 seropositive at baseline. Vaccine-associated CD4 TCRs spanned the whole spike protein, with dominant responses in regions 160-218 and 743-854.

The label giving this sample's time point can be read as: baseline before first vaccination. Samples from vaccinated people were obtained from the UK trials COV001 and COV002, which included a single-blind randomized controlled phase 2/3 trial of AZD1222 (ChAdOx1 nCoV-19) in healthy adults. Trial participant PBMC samples were collected at day 0 and day 28 after the second dose for TCRbeta chain sequencing. V is clipped by 1 base and J by 8 bases, and the sequence between their germline boundaries is 12 bases long. Based on the germline V gene, the CDR1 and CDR2 sequences are SGHAT and FQNNGV. Inclusive of the bounding cysteine and phenylalanine, the CDR3 is 15 residues long. Just the 45-base CDR3 DNA is kept, in frame starting at base 1.

The sample was peripheral blood, taken on day 0 of AZD1222 vaccination. The chain employs TRBV11-2 and TRBJ1-6; TRBD1 could be the D gene, as 6 bases match. This clonotype originated in an adult in good health. The base sequence is TGTGCCAGCAGCTTAGTCGGGGGCCCCTATTCACCCCTCCACTTT. Its translation reads: CASSLVGGPYSPLHF.